The 11 T cell receptor beta chains below all came from one sample that was sequenced in a study of blood T cells in healthy people across ages. For the second PCR, which ran for about 6 to 11 cycles, a sample-barcoded 5' primer and a J-beta primer mix were used. TCRdb reprocessed the 5' RACE reads with MiXCR, giving one entry per CDR3 protein. The sample holds 870,000 or so distinct CDR3 sequences; 25% to 35% are singletons and the top ten take 17%. The sample was blood. These receptors originate from an elderly woman in good health.

This chain joins TRBV7-3 and TRBJ2-3, with unresolved D. This CDR3 comprises 15 residues. V shed 1 base and J shed 0 bases, with 8 bases lying between them. Per germline, CDR1 SGHTA and CDR2 FQGTGA. The CDR3 coding sequence is TGTGCCAGCAGCTTAAGTACAGAAAGCACAGATACGCAGTATTTT. Translation: CASSLSTESTDTQYF. Full variable domain (rest looked up from reference TRBV7-3 and TRBJ2-3): GAGVSQTPSNKVTEKGKYVELRCDPISGHTALYWYRQSLGQGPEFLIYFQGTGAADDSGLPNDRFFAVRPEGSVSTLKIQRTERGDSAVYLCASSLSTESTDTQYFGPGTRLTVL.

The V gene is TRBV7-2, the J gene TRBJ1-1; tentative D call: TRBD1 (6 bases). Germline CDR1 is SGHTA and CDR2 is FQGNSA. V shed 8 bases and J shed 2 bases, with 15 bases lying between them. This CDR3 has 14 residues. The CDR3 region has the DNA TGTGCCAGCGCTACCATCAGGGGAAACACTGAAGCTTTCTTT. Translated, it gives CASATIRGNTEAFF.

This clonotype was recorded at least ten times. The V and J genes are TRBV4-1 and TRBJ2-5, with D maybe TRBD2 (6 bases). Germline CDR1 and CDR2: MGHRA and YSYEKL. V lost 0 bases and J lost 4, with 24 bases in between. The CDR3 length is 19 residues. CDR3 sequence: CASSQDEAPRIWRGETQYF. The DNA for the CDR3 is TGCGCCAGCAGCCAAGATGAAGCCCCGCGGATCTGGCGGGGAGAGACCCAGTACTTC.

This clonotype is a singleton in its sample. V gene TRBV14 combines with J gene TRBJ1-1; 7 positions agree with TRBD1. This CDR3 region has 15 residues. In germline, CDR1 is SGHDN, CDR2 FVKESK. Trimming took 4 bases from V and 4 from J; bases not matched to a gene: 9. CDR3 sequence reads: CASSPSRQGPTEAFF. CDR3 nucleotide sequence: TGTGCCAGCAGCCCCAGCCGACAGGGCCCCACTGAAGCTTTCTTT.

Comment on this clonotype: Possible read error: a much larger clone is one base away. The rearrangement joins TRBV12-3 or TRBV12-4 to TRBJ1-6, with D perhaps TRBD1 (5 bases). V gave up 6 bases and J gave up 7 bases, with 10 bases separating them. This CDR3 is built from 13 residues. For the CDR3, the DNA is TGTGCCAGCAGGGGGGGAAGGAATTCACCCCTCCACTTT. Protein sequence: CASRGGRNSPLHF.

This clonotype was seen many times. CDR3 nucleotides: TGTGCCAGCAGCACCCTAATGGGGGGGGCGCGGGAGACCCAGTACTTC. Translated: CASSTLMGGARETQYF. J is TRBJ2-5 and V is TRBV7-9, with D maybe TRBD2 (7 bases). This CDR3 comprises 16 residues. Trimming pared 5 bases from V and 5 bases from J, leaving 21 bases between. Looked up from germline, CDR1 is SEHNR and CDR2 is FQNEAQ (reference sequence).

This clonotype occurred many times. The gene calls are TRBV28 and TRBJ2-5; D is tentatively TRBD1 or TRBD2 (6 bases each). Per germline, CDR1 MDHEN and CDR2 SYDVKM. This CDR3 is built from 14 residues. Trimming pared 6 bases from V and 4 bases from J, leaving 15 bases between. CDR3 loop: CASRRLGGIETQYF. In nucleotides, the CDR3 is TGTGCCAGCAGACGACTAGGGGGAATAGAGACCCAGTACTTC. Full variable domain (outside the CDR3, taken from reference TRBV28 and TRBJ2-5): DVKVTQSSRYLVKRTGEKVFLECVQDMDHENMFWYRQDPGLGLRLIYFSYDVKMKEKGDIPEGYSVSREKKERFSLILESASTNQTSMYLCASRRLGGIETQYFGPGTRLLVL.

In this sample, this clonotype turned up many times. The chain uses TRBV15 and TRBJ2-1, with 8 nucleotides matching TRBD2. The CDR3 is 14 residues long. Germline trimming cut 2 bases from V and 7 bases from J; bases unmatched to any gene: 4. The germline V gene has CDR1 LNHNV and CDR2 YYDKDF (reference sequence). CDR3 sequence reads: CATSRSGGRNEQFF. The CDR3, as DNA: TGTGCCACCAGCAGATCGGGGGGGCGTAATGAGCAGTTCTTC. Full variable domain (missing parts from reference TRBV15 and TRBJ2-1): DAMVIQNPRYQVTQFGKPVTLSCSQTLNHNVMYWYQQKSSQAPKLLFHYYDKDFNNEADTPDNFQSRRPNTSFCFLDIRSPGLGDTAMYLCATSRSGGRNEQFFGPGTRLTVL.

The CDR3 sequence: CAWSVGGVQADTQYF. CDR3 in DNA: TGTGCCTGGAGTGTGGGGGGGGTACAGGCAGATACGCAGTATTTT. The chain is built from TRBV30 and TRBJ2-3, with TRBD2 identical over 7 bases. V shed 0 bases, J shed 4 bases, and the junction held 7 bases outside the gene matches. This CDR3 has 15 residues. Germline values: CDR1 GTSNPN, CDR2 SVGIG (reference sequence). Supplemented by reference TRBV30 and TRBJ2-3, the full variable domain reads SQTIHQWPATLVQPVGSPLSLECTVEGTSNPNLYWYRQAAGRGLQLLFYSVGIGQISSEVPQNLSASRPQDRQFILSSKKLLLSDSGFYLCAWSVGGVQADTQYFGPGTRLTVL.

This clonotype has a count of ten or more. The V and J genes are TRBV24-1 and TRBJ2-3; 10 bases map to TRBD1. The CDR3 is made up of 18 amino acids. Germline values: CDR1 KGHDR, CDR2 SFDVKD. V was pared by 4 bases and J by 3 bases, with 12 bases of the junction left unmatched. In nucleotides, the CDR3 is TGTGCCACCAGTGACTCTCCCGGGACAGGGGTTGAGACAGATACGCAGTATTTT. Translation: CATSDSPGTGVETDTQYF.

On this clonotype itself: The junction and the germline gene differ at one end; a read error may be behind it. The chain uses TRBV4-3 and TRBJ2-7; D remains ambiguous. Looked up from germline, CDR1 is LGHNA and CDR2 is YSLEER. This CDR3 is 15 amino acids long. The CDR3 here is CASSQDSSPRYEQCF. The CDR3 bases are TGCGCCAGCAGCCAAGATAGTTCGCCTAGGTACGAGCAGTGCTTC.